This T cell receptor beta chain was identified during a study of glioma-infiltrating T cells. Looked up from germline, CDR1 is DFQATT and CDR2 is SNEGSKA (reference sequence). V gave up 5 bases and J gave up 2 bases, with 16 bases separating them. CDR3 length: 14 amino acids. Amplification of TCR alpha and beta CDR3 regions from RNA used iRepertoire nested multiplex PCR. TCRdb processed the multiplex PCR reads anew with MiXCR; each CDR3 protein has one entry. In the table there are about 20,000 distinct CDR3 sequences, 20% to 25% of which are singletons. This clonotype was seen a few times. The sequenced sample was glioma tissue, nonneoplastic brain tissue, or PBMCs (not recorded which). The receptor comes from a human donor with low-grade glioma or glioblastoma, undergoing nonglioma brain surgery, or in good health (not recorded which). This chain joins TRBV20-1 and TRBJ2-7, with D maybe TRBD1 (5 bases). For the CDR3, the DNA is TGCAGTGCTTCTGATAGGACAACGGCCTACGAGCAGTACTTC. This sequence encodes CSASDRTTAYEQYF.